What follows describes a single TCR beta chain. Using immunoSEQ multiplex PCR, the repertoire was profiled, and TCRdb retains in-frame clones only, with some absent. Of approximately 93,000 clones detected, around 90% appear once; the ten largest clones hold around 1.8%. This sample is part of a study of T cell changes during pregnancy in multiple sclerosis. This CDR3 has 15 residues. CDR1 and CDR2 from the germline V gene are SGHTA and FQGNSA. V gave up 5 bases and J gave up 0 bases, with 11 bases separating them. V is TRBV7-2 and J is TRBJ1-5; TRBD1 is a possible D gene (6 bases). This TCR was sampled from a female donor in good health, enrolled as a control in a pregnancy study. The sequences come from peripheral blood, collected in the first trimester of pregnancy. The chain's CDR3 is CASSPQGHSNQPQHF. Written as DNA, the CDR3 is TGTGCCAGCAGCCCCCAGGGGCATAGCAATCAGCCCCAGCATTTT.